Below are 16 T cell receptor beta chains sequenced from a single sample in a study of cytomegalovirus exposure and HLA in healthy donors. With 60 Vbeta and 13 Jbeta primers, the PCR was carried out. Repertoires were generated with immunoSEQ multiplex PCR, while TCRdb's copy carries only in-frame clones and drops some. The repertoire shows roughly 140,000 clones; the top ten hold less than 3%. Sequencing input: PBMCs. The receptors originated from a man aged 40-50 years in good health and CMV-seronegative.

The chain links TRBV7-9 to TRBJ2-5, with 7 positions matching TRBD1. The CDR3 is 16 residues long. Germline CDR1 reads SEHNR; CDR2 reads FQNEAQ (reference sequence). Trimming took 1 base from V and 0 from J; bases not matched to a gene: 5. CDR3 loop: CASSLGKGAYQETQYF. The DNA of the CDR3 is TGTGCCAGCAGCTTAGGGAAGGGGGCCTACCAAGAGACCCAGTACTTC.

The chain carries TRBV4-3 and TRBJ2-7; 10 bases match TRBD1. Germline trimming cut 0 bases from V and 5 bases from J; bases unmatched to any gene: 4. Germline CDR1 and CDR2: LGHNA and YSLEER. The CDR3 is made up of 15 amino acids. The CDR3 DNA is TGCGCCAGCAGCCAAGACCGGACAGGGGGTAACGAGCAGTACTTC. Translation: CASSQDRTGGNEQYF.

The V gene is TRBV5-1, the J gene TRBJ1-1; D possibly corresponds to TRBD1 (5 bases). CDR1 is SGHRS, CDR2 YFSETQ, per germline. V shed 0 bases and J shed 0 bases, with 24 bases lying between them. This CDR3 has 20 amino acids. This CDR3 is CASSLGARQGGLYMNTEAFF. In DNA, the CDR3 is TGCGCCAGCAGCTTGGGGGCCCGGCAGGGTGGGCTCTACATGAACACTGAAGCTTTCTTT.

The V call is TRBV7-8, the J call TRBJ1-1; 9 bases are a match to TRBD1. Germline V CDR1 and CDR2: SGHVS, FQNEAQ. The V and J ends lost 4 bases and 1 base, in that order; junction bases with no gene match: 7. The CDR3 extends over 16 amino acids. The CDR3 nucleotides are TGTGCCAGCAGCTCTACAGGGGGCGCCAAGAACACTGAAGCTTTCTTT. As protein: CASSSTGGAKNTEAFF.

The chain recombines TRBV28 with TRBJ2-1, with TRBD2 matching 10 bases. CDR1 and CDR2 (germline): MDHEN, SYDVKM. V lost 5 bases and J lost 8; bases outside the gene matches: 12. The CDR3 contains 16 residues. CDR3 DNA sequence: TGTGCCAGCAGTGTCCCCCGACTAGCGGGTGTCGATGAGCAGTTCTTC. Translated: CASSVPRLAGVDEQFF.

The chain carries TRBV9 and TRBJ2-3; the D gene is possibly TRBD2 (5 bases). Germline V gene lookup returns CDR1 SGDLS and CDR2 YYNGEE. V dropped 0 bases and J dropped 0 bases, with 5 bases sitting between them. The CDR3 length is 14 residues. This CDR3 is CASSVAGSTDTQYF. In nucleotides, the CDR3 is TGTGCCAGCAGCGTAGCGGGGAGCACAGATACGCAGTATTTT.

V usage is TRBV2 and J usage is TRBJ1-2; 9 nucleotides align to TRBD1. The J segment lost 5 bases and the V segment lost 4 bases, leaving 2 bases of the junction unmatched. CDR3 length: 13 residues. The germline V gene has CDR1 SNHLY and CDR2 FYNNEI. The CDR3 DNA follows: TGTGCCAGCAGTGGAGGACAGGGGTATGGCTACACCTTC. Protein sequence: CASSGGQGYGYTF.

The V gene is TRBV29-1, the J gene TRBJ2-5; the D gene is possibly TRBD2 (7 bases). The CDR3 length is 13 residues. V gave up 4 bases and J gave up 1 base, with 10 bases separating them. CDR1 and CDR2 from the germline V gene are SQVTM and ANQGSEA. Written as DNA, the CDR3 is TGCAGCGTTGTGGGGGGGCGCCAAGAGACCCAGTACTTC. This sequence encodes CSVVGGRQETQYF.

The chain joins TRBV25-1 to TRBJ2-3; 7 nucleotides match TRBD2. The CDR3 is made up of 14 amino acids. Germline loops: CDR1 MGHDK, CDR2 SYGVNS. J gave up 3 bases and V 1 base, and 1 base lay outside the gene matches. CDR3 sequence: CASSESGGTDTQYF. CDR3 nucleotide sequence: TGTGCCAGCAGTGAATCCGGGGGGACAGATACGCAGTATTTT.

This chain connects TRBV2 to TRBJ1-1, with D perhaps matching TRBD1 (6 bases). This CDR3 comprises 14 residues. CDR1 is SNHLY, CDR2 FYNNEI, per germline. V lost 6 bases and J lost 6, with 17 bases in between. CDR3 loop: CASSAQTGKAEAFF. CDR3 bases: TGTGCCAGCAGCGCTCAAACAGGGAAGGCTGAAGCTTTCTTT.

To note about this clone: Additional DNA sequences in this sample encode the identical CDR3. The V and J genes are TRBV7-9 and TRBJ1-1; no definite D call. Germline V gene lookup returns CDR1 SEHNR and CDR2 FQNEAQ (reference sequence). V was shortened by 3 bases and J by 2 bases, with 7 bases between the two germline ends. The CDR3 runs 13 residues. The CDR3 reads CASSLAGNTEAFF. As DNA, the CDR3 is TGTGCCAGCAGCTTGGCAGGAAACACTGAAGCTTTCTTT. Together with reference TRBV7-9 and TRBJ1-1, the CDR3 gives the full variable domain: DTGVSQNPRHKITKRGQNVTFRCDPISEHNRLYWYRQTLGQGPEFLTYFQNEAQLEKSRLLSDRFSAERPKGSFSTLEIQRTEQGDSAMYLCASSLAGNTEAFFGQGTRLTVV.

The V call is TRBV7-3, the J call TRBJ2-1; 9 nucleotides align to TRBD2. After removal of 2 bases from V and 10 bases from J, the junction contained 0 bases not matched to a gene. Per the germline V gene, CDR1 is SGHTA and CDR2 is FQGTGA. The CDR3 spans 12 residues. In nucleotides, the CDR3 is TGTGCCAGCAGCTTAGGACTAGCGGAGCAGTTCTTC. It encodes CASSLGLAEQFF.

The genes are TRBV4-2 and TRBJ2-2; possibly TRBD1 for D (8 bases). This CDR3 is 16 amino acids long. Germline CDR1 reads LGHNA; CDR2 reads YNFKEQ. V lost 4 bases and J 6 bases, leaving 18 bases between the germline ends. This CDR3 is CASSREGQAKSGELFF. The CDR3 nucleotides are TGTGCCAGCAGCCGGGAGGGACAGGCAAAGTCCGGGGAGCTGTTTTTT.

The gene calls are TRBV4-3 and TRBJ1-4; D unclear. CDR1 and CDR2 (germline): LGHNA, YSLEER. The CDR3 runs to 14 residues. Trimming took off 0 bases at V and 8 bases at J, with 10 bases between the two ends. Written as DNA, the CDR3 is TGCGCCAGCAGCCAAGACGTGGCTTTGGAAAAACTGTTTTTT. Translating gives CASSQDVALEKLFF.

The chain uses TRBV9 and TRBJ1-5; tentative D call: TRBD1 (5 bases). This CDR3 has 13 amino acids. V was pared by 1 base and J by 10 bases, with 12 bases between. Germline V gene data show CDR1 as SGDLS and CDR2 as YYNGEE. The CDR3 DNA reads TGTGCCAGCAGCGTATCAGGGAGGTCTCCCCAGCATTTT. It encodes CASSVSGRSPQHF.

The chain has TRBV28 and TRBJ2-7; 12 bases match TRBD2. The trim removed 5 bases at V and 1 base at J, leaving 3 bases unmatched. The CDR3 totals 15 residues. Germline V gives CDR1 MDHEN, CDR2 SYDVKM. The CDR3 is CASSKTSGGSYEQYF. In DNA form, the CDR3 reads TGTGCCAGCAGTAAAACTAGCGGGGGGTCCTACGAGCAGTACTTC. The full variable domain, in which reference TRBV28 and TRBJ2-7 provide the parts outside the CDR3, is DVKVTQSSRYLVKRTGEKVFLECVQDMDHENMFWYRQDPGLGLRLIYFSYDVKMKEKGDIPEGYSVSREKKERFSLILESASTNQTSMYLCASSKTSGGSYEQYFGPGTRLTVT.